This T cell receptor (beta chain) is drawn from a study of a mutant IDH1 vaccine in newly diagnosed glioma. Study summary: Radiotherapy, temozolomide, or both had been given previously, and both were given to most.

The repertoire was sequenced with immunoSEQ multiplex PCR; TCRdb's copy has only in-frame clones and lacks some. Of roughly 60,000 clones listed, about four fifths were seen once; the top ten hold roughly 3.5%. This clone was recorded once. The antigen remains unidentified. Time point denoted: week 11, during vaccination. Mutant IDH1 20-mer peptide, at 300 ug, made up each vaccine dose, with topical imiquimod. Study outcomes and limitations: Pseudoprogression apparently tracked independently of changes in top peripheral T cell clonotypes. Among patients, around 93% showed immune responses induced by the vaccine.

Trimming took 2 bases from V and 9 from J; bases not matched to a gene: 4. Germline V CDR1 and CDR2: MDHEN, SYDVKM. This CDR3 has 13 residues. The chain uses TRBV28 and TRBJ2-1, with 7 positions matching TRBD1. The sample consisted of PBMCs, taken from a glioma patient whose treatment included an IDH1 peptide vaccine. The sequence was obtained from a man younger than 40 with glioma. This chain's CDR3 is CASSLGQGVEQFF. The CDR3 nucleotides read TGTGCCAGCAGTTTAGGCCAGGGGGTTGAGCAGTTCTTC.